This T cell receptor (beta chain) was identified during a study of CD8+CD57+ T cells in acquired aplastic anemia. Turning to the study itself: Sorted CD4+ and CD8+ cells yielded around 3.3 ug of DNA on average.

Findings and caveats of the study: Patients and controls shared about 30 CD8+ CDR3 sequences, which appeared highly expressed in patients and within their immunodominant clones.

An expansion of CD8+CD57+ cells by flow cytometry had been shown in patients chosen for sequencing. All patients had severe acquired aplastic anemia. The germline gives CDR1 ENHRY, CDR2 SYGVKD. The CDR3 is 15 residues long. Researchers used genomic DNA as the template to profile TCR beta VDJ and CDR3. TCRdb fed the reads into MiXCR, producing one record per CDR3 protein. The table lists 450,000 to 600,000 distinct CDR3 sequences, under 40% of them singletons, with under 0.95% in the top ten. This clonotype came up a few times. Antigen specificity is unknown. An end of the junction does not agree with germline; a read error may underlie this.

The source of this sequence is a human donor with aplastic anemia. The chain joins TRBV10-3 to TRBJ2-7; no clear D. The sequenced sample consisted of sorted CD4+, CD8+, or CD8+CD57+ T cells (not recorded which) from PBMCs. CDR3 nucleotide sequence: TGTGCCAGCAGTTTATTGCCGATCGAATCCTACGAGCAGTACTTC. It codes for CASSLLPIESYEQYF.